The entry below gives a single T cell receptor beta chain sequence along with its context. The sample belongs to a study of blood T cell repertoires in COVID-19. In the study overall: COVID-19 samples collected from the United States, Italy and Spain covered acute and convalescent phases. Sample material is recorded as cDNA or gDNA derived from T cells, B-cell-depleted T cells, or PBMCs.

Original analysis: Reference gene primer amplification yielded estimated nucleated cell counts. Method: immunoSEQ multiplex PCR; TCRdb's copy keeps in-frame clones and lacks some. Clone size and the V and J calls come from that table; the DNA yielded D and trimming. This sample has about 180,000 clones; around 89% occur once, and the top ten carry 1.5% to 2%. The sequencing sample was made of peripheral blood. The clonotype originates from a man between 18 and 35 years old who had recovered from COVID-19.

The CDR3 reads CASSQALSGANVLTF. The CDR3 DNA is TGTGCCAGCAGCCAAGCCCTATCTGGGGCCAACGTCCTGACTTTC. The chain uses TRBV3-1 (or the pseudogene TRBV3-2) and TRBJ2-6; D call uncertain. Germline V gene data show CDR1 as LGHDT and CDR2 as YNNKEL (reference sequence). This CDR3 has 15 residues. V was pared by 1 base and J by 1 base, with 5 bases between.